This T cell receptor beta chain was retrieved from a study of T cell repertoires in cytomegalovirus infection (dated by TCRdb to the late 2010s). Turning to the overall study: Donor HLA type was relevant to the analysis, because carriage of CMV infection together with the matching HLA type was indicated by public TCR beta signatures.

The sequencing machine was an Illumina HiSeq 1500. The raw public data were reprocessed by TCRdb itself: fastp quality trimming at Q25, MiXCR clonotype calling, in-frame beta chains only. Rows are unified per CDR3 protein, each entry keeping the most common DNA and genes. In all, the sample holds hundreds of thousands of distinct CDR3 sequences, and 8% to 10% of those were seen once. Clones ranked in the top ten supply 2% to 3% of the sample. CDR1 MNHEY and CDR2 SVGAGI were looked up in the germline V gene. Germline trimming: 2 bases from V, 6 bases from J; junction bases outside gene matches: 9. Its CDR3 holds 15 amino acids, cysteine through phenylalanine. Only the CDR3 DNA stays, 45 bases, in frame from base 1. What the research found in general, with its limitations: The ex vivo response was dominated by HLA-C-restricted CMV-specific TCR beta clonotypes, which also provided the single most frequent clonotype in two of eight donors. In both this cohort and an independent cohort of 300 to 450 donors, the cumulative frequency of public TCR beta family members distinguished carriers of CMV infection plus the relevant HLA type.

This clonotype was counted ten times or more. Its antigen is unknown. No qualities accompany the bases; no much larger clone lies one base away. Recombination linked TRBV6-5 to TRBJ1-1; 7 bases in the middle match TRBD1. The TCR was taken from a human donor in good health (CMV status not recorded). Some clones in this sample may be carry-over from other donors' samples. Source material: PBMCs. The nucleotides are TGTGCCAGCAGTTACGAGGGGGCGCGGGGCTCTGAAGCTTTCTTT. Translated, this is CASSYEGARGSEAFF.